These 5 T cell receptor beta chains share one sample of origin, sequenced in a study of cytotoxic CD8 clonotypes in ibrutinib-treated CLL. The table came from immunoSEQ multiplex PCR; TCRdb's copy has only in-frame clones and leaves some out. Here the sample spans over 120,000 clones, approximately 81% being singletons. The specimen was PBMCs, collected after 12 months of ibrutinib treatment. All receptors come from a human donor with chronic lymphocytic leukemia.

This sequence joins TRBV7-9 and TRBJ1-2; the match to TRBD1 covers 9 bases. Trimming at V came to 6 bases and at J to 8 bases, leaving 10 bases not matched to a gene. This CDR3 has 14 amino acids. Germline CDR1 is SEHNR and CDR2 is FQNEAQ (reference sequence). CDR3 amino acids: CASRPRQGGGGYTF. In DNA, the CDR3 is TGTGCCAGCAGGCCTCGACAGGGGGGTGGAGGCTACACCTTC.

As DNA, the CDR3 is TGTGCCAGCAGTGCAGATTACAGGGGTGGCTACACCTTC. It yields the protein CASSADYRGGYTF. The rearrangement joins TRBV27 to TRBJ1-2; 7 bases are shared with TRBD1. V shed 5 bases, J shed 7 bases, and the junction held 7 bases outside the gene matches. Germline CDR1 is MNHEY and CDR2 is SMNVEV (reference sequence). The CDR3 contains 13 residues.

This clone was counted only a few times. CDR3 DNA: TGTGCCAGCAGCTCCGCCGGGGGGCCACGCAATCAGCCCCAGCATTTT. Amino acids: CASSSAGGPRNQPQHF. V is TRBV5-8 and J is TRBJ1-5; weak D call: TRBD1 (6 bases). CDR1 SGHTS and CDR2 YDEGEE come from the germline V gene. V dropped 3 bases and J dropped 2 bases, with 15 bases sitting between them. This CDR3 spans 16 amino acids.

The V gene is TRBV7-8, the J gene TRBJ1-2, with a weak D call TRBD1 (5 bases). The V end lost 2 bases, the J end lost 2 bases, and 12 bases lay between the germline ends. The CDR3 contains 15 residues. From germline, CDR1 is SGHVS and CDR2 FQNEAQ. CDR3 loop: CASSLSYSGNYGYTF. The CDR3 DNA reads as TGTGCCAGCAGCTTATCCTACTCAGGGAACTATGGCTACACCTTC.

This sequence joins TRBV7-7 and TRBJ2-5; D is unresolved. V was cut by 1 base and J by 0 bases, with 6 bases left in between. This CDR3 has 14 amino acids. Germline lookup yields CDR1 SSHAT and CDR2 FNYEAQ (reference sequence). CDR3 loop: CASSLGGNQETQYF. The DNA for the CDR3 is TGTGCCAGCAGCTTAGGAGGTAACCAAGAGACCCAGTACTTC.